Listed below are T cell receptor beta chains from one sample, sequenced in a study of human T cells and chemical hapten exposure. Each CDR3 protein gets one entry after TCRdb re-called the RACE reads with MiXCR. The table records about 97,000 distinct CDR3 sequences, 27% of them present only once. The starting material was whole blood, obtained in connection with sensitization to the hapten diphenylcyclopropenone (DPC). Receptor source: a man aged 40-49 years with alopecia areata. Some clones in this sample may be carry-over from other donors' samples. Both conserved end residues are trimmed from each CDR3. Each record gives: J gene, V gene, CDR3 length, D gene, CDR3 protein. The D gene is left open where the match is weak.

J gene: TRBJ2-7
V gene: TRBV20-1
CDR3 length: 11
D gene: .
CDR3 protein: SARDGTYYEQY

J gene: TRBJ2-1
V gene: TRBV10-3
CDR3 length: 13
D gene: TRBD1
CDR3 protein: AISEATGQYNEQF

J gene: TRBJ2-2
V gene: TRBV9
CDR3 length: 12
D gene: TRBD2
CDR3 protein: ASSPGLVNGELF

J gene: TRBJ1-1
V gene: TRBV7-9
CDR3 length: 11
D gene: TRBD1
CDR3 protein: ASSTTGGTEAF

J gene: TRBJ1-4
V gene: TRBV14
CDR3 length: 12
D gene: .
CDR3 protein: ASSQIGGKEKLF

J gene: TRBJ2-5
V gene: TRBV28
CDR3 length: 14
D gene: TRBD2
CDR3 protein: ASTTAGVGSKETQY

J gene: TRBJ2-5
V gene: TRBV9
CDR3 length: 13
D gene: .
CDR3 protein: ASSVAAGLQETQY

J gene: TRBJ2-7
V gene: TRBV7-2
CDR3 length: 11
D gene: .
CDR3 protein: ASSFSPGGEQY

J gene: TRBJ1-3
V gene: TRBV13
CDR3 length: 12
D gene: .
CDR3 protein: ASSPQSSGNTIY

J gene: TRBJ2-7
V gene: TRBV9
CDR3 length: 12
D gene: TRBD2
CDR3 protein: ASSTRSGSDEQY

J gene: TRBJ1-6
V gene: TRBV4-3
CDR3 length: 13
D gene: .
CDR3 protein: ASSQDGGGNSPLH

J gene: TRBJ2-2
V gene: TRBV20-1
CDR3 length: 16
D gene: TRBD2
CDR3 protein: SAPTHPGSGRRTGELF

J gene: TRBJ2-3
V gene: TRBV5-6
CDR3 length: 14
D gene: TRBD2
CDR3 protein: ASSLVSLAGEGTQY

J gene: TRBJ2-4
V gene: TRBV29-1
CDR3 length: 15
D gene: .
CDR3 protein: SVEDLRKRGSVDIQY

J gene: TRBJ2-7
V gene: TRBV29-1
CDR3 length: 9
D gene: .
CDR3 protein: SAGQTYEQY

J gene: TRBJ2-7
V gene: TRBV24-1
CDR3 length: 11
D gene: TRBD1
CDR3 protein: ATSGDSYYEQY

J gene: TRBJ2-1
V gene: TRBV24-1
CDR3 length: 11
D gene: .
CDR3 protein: ATSALPYDEQF

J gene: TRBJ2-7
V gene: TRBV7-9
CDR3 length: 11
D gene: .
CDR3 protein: ASSLDASYEQY

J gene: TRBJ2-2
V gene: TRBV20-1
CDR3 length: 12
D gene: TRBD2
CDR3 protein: SAKGGRAGGELF

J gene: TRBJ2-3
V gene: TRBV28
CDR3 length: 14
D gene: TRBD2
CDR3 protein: ASSTTSGAGTDTQY

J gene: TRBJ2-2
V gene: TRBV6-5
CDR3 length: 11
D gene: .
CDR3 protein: ATGSQNTGELF

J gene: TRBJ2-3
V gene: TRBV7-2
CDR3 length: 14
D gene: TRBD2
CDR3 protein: ASSLFGGGPSDTQY

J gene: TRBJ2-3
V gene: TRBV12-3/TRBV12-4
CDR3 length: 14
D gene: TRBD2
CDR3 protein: ASRFERAGGTDTQY

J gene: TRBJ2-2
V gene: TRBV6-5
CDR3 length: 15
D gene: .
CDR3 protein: ASSYSRWAANTGELF

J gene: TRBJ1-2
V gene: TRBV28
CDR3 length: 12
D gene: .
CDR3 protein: ASLQGASNYGYT

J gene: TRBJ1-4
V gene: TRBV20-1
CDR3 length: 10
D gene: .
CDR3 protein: STGAINEKLF

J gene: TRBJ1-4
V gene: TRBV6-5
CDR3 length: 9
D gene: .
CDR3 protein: ASRGNEKLF

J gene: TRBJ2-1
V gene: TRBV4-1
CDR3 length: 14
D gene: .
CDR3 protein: ASSPGRLDVDNEQF

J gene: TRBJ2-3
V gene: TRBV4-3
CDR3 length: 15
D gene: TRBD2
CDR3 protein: ASSQDRSGISTDTQY

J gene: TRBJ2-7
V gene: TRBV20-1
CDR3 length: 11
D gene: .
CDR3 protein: SARSRINYEQY

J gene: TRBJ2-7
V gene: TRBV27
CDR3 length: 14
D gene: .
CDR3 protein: ASSFLGPTSSYEQY

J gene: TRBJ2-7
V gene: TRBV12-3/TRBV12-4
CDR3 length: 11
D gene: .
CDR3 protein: ASSFKMPYEQY

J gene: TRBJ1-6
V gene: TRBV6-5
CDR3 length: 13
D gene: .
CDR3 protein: ASSYGSSYNSPLH

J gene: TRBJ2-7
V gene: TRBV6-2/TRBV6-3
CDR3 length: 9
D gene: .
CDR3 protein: ASSRVYEQY

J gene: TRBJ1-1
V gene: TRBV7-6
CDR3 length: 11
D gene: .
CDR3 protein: ASSLAQWGEAF

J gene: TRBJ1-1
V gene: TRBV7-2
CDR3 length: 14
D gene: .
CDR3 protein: ASSSVRGTDELGAF

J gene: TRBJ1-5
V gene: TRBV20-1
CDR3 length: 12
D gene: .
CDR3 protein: SARSRGSNQPQH

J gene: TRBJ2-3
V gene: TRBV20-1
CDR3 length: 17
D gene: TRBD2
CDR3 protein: SARPIRTSGSDPTDTQY

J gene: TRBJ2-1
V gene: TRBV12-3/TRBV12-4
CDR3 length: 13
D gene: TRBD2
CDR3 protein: ASRARWTSGTEQF

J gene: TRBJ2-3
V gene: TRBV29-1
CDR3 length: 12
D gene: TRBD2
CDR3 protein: SGLSGSNTDTQY

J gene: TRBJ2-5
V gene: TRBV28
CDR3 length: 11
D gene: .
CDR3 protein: ASNRHPQETQY

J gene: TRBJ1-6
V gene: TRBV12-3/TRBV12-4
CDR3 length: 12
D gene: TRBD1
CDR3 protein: ASSPGRGRSPLH

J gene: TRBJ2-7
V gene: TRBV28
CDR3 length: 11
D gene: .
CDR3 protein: ASKIQGAYEQY

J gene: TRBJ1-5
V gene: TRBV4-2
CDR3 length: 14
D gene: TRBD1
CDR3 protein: ASSQDWDRSNQPQH

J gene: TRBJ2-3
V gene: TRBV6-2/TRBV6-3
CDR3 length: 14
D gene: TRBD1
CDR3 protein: ASSSGQGPRTDTQY

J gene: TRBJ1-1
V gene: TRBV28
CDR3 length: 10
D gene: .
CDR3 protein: ASISWNTEAF

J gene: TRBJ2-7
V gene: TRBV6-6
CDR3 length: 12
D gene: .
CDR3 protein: ASSSRQGSNEQY

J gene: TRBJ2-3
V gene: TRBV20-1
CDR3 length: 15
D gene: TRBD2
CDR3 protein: SARENNGRAHQDTQY

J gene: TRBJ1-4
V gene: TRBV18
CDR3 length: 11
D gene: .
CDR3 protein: ASSPQGHEKLF

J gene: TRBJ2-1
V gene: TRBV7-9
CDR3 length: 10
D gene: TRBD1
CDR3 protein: ASSSTGVEQF